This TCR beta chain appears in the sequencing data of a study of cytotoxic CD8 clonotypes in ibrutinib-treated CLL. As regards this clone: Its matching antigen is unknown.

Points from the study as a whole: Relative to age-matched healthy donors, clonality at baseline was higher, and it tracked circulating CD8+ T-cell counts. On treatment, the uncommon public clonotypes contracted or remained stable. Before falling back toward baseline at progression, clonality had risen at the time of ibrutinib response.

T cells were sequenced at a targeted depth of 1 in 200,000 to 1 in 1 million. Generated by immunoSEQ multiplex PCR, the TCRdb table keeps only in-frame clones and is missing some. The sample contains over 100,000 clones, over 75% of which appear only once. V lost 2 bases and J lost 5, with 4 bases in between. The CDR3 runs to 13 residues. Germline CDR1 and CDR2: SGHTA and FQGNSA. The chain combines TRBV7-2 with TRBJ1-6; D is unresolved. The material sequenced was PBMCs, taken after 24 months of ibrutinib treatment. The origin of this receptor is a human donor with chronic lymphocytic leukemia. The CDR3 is CASSLYDNSPLHF. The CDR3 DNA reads TGTGCCAGCAGCTTATATGATAATTCACCCCTCCACTTT.